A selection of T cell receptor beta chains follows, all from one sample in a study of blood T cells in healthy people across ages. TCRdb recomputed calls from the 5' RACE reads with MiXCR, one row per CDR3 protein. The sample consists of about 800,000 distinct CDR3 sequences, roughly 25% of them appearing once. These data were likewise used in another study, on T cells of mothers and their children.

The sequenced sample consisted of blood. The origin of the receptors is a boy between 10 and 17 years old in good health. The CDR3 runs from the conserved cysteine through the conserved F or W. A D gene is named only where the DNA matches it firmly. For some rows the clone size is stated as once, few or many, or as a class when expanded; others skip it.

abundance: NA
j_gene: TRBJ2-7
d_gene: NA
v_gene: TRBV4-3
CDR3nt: TGCGCCGGCAGCCAAGATCGAGGGCAGTCCCACGAGCAGTACTTC
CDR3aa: CAGSQDRGQSHEQYF

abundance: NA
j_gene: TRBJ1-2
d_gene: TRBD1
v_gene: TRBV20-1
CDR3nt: TGCAGTGCTAGCACAGGGGGCTATGGCTACACCTTC
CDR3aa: CSASTGGYGYTF

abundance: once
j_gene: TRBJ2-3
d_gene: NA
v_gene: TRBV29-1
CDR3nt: TGCAGCGTTGTTGCGGGAAAGGCAGATACGCAGTATTTT
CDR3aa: CSVVAGKADTQYF

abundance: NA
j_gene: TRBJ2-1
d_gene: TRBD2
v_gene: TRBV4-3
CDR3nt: TGCGCCAGCAGCCGCTCTAGCGGGAGCGTCTACAATGAGCAGTTCTTC
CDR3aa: CASSRSSGSVYNEQFF

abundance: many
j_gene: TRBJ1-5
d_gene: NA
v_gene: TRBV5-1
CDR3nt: TGCGCCAGCAGCTTGGTAGGGGACAATCCCCAGCATTTT
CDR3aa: CASSLVGDNPQHF

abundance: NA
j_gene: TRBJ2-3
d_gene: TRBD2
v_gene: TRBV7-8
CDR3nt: TGTGCCAGCAGCTTAGACGCGGGGGGAACCACAGATACGCAGTATTTT
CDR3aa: CASSLDAGGTTDTQYF

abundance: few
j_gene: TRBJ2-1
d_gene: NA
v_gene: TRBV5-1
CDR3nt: TGCGCCAGCAGGCCCGCGGGGCTGATAAACAATGAGCAGTTCTTC
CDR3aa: CASRPAGLINNEQFF

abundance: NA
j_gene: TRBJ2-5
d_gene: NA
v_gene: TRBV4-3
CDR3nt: TGCGCCAGCAGCCAAGATGGGGGAGTGGAGACCCAGTACTTC
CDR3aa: CASSQDGGVETQYF

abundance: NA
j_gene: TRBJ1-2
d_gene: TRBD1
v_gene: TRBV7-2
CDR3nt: TGTGCCAGCAGCACCCGGACAGGGGCCTATGGCTACACCTTC
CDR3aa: CASSTRTGAYGYTF

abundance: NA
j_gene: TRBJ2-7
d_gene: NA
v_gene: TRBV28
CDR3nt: TGTGCCAGCAGTCAGCCCCGGGTACCACTCGAGCAGTACTTC
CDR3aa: CASSQPRVPLEQYF

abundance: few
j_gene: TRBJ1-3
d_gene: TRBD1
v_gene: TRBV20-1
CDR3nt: TGCAGTGCCCCTAAGACAGGGAAAGCGGACACCATATATTTT
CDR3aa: CSAPKTGKADTIYF

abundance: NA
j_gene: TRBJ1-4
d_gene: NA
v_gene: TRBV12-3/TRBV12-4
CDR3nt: TGTGCCAGCAGTCCGTCGCCCATTGATCCTCAGCGTGAAAAACTGTTTTTT
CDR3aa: CASSPSPIDPQREKLFF